This entry lists 19 T cell receptor beta chains sequenced from one sample in a study of CD4 T cells in relation to SARS-CoV-2 and coronaviruses (dated by TCRdb to 2020 to 2023). Library preparation used the immunoSEQ multiplex PCR assay. TCRdb retrieved this table from immuneACCESS and kept in-frame rearrangements only. Not all clones are present; in checked studies, unresolved V genes account for under half, and no reason is known for the remainder. Here the sample has about 70,000 clones; about nine tenths occur a single time. The ten largest clones take up 1.5% to 2% of the sample. CD4+ T cells from unexposed donors were collected before the COVID-19 pandemic (2011-2018). Input material: memory CD4+ T cells from PBMCs. The cell subset or site tag for this specimen amounts to: memory (non-naive) CD4+ T cells. These receptors originate from a human donor in good health.

This CDR3 reads CASIGLAGTYEQYF. CDR3 sequence (DNA): TGTGCCAGCATTGGACTAGCGGGGACCTACGAGCAGTACTTC. The chain carries TRBV2 and TRBJ2-7, with 12 bases fitting TRBD2. V trimming: 7 bases; J trimming: 2 bases; junction bases outside the gene matches: 3. CDR1 SNHLY and CDR2 FYNNEI come from the germline V gene. The CDR3 has 14 amino acids. Based on the CDR3 plus reference TRBV2 and TRBJ2-7, the full variable domain is EPEVTQTPSHQVTQMGQEVILRCVPISNHLYFYWYRQILGQKVEFLVSFYNNEISEKSEIFDDQFSVERPDGSNFTLKIRSTKLEDSAMYFCASIGLAGTYEQYFGPGTRLTVT.

A few counts support this clone. The chain carries TRBV21-1 and TRBJ1-5; the listed D gene, TRBD1, was not tested against the DNA. TRBV21-1 counts as a pseudogene. The CDR3 length is 18 residues. The CDR3 DNA follows: TGTGCCAGCAGCAGGAATACGGACAGGGTAATTGGCAATCAGCCCCAGCATTTT. Translation gives CASSRNTDRVIGNQPQHF.

V and J are TRBV6-2 or TRBV6-3 and TRBJ2-3, with 9 bases matching TRBD2. CDR1 is MNHEY, CDR2 SVGEGT, per germline. J lost 2 bases, V lost 4 bases, and 13 bases had no gene match. CDR3 size: 18 residues. The DNA of the CDR3 is TGTGCCAGCAGTTGGGATGAAGCGGGAGGTATTTACACAGATACGCAGTATTTT. Its translation is CASSWDEAGGIYTDTQYF.

The chain combines TRBV24-1 with TRBJ1-2; D possibly corresponds to TRBD1 (6 bases). This CDR3 comprises 17 residues. In germline, CDR1 is KGHDR, CDR2 SFDVKD. Deletions cut 4 bases from V and 3 bases from J, with 20 bases between. In DNA, the CDR3 is TGTGCCACCAGTGACAGCCGAACAGGGATCGTGGACTATGGCTACACCTTC. It is translated as CATSDSRTGIVDYGYTF.

This chain joins TRBV7-2 and TRBJ2-6; no clear D. Trimming took off 3 bases at V and 1 base at J, with 7 bases between the two ends. This CDR3 has 15 amino acids. CDR1 and CDR2 from the germline V gene are SGHTA and FQGNSA. The CDR3 DNA sequence: TGTGCCAGCAGCTTCGTAGGGTCTGGGGCCAACGTCCTGACTTTC. This codes for CASSFVGSGANVLTF.

The chain couples TRBV9 to TRBJ2-1; perhaps TRBD2 as D (5 bases). The CDR3 sequence is 14 residues long. Germline V gives CDR1 SGDLS, CDR2 YYNGEE. Trimming removed 4 bases from V and 10 bases from J, with 18 bases in between. Here the CDR3 reads CASSRRTESVEQFF. The CDR3 DNA follows: TGTGCCAGCAGCAGGAGGACTGAATCGGTGGAGCAGTTCTTC.

The chain carries TRBV24-1 and TRBJ1-3; tentatively, D is TRBD1 (5 bases). Germline assignment: CDR1 KGHDR and CDR2 SFDVKD. The ends were cut back, 7 bases at V and 4 bases at J, with 10 bases in the middle. CDR3 length equals 13 residues. The CDR3 bases are TGTGCCACCAGACCGGACAACGGAAACACCATATATTTT. Translation gives CATRPDNGNTIYF.

The rearrangement joins TRBV7-9 to TRBJ1-2, with a tentative D call TRBD1 (5 bases). Germline loops: CDR1 SEHNR, CDR2 FQNEAQ (reference sequence). This CDR3 is 16 amino acids long. V was trimmed by 5 bases and J by 2 bases, leaving 18 bases between them. The CDR3 loop is CASSPGGARGNYGYTF. The CDR3 DNA reads TGTGCCAGCAGCCCGGGTGGGGCAAGAGGGAACTATGGCTACACCTTC.

The chain's CDR3 is CASSDGEKLFF. The CDR3 region has the DNA TGTGCCAGCAGTGATGGGGAAAAACTGTTTTTT. V usage is TRBV2 and J usage is TRBJ1-4; no firm D call. There are 11 residues in the CDR3. CDR1 is SNHLY and CDR2 is FYNNEI in the germline V gene. V dropped 3 bases and J dropped 8 bases, with 4 bases sitting between them.

This chain joins TRBV19 and TRBJ2-2, with D possibly being TRBD1 or TRBD2 (7 bases each). The V end lost 5 bases, the J end lost 4 bases, and 32 bases lay between the germline ends. Germline-derived CDR1 and CDR2 are LNHDA and SQIVND (reference sequence). CDR3 length equals 21 residues. The CDR3 protein is CASSPYPPSAGGVGGTGELFF. Written as DNA, the CDR3 is TGTGCCAGTAGTCCATACCCCCCATCAGCAGGGGGGGTTGGGGGCACCGGGGAGCTGTTTTTT.

The V and J genes are TRBV6-4 and TRBJ2-3; D is undetermined. The germline V and J ends were trimmed by 2 bases and 4 bases, with 7 bases remaining between them. The CDR3 loop spans 13 amino acids. CDR1 MRHNA and CDR2 SNTAGT come from the germline V gene. The CDR3 DNA follows: TGTGCCAGCAGTGACGGGATGGCAGATACGCAGTATTTT. This sequence encodes CASSDGMADTQYF.

This clone was counted a single time. The chain carries TRBV7-9 and TRBJ1-4; perhaps TRBD1 as D (6 bases). From germline, CDR1 is SEHNR and CDR2 FQNEAQ (reference sequence). This CDR3 contains 14 residues. Trimming pared 4 bases from V and 5 bases from J, leaving 11 bases between. The CDR3 region is CASSYRAANEKLFF. The CDR3 nucleotides read TGTGCCAGCAGCTACAGGGCGGCCAATGAAAAACTGTTTTTT.

The CDR3 DNA reads as TGTGCCAGCAGAGACAGTGGGGTGGGAACTGAAGCTTTCTTT. It codes for CASRDSGVGTEAFF. This chain connects TRBV7-2 to TRBJ1-1, with D possibly being TRBD1 (5 bases). CDR1 and CDR2 from the germline V gene are SGHTA and FQGNSA. The V and J ends lost 6 bases and 5 bases respectively, with 16 bases between them. The CDR3 has 14 amino acids.

The sample holds one count of this clone. The rearrangement uses TRBV28 and TRBJ2-4, with 7 bases fitting TRBD1. From germline, CDR1 is MDHEN and CDR2 SYDVKM. This CDR3 contains 16 residues. The junction had 5 bases not matched to a gene; V was cut back by 3 bases and J by 0 bases. As DNA, the CDR3 is TGTGCCAGCAGTTTTTTGGGGACAGTAGCCAAAAACATTCAGTACTTC. Translating gives CASSFLGTVAKNIQYF.

V usage is TRBV30 and J usage is TRBJ2-5; D uncertain. From germline, CDR1 is GTSNPN and CDR2 SVGIG (reference sequence). The CDR3 sequence is 11 residues long. Trimming left V 3 bases short and J 0 bases short, with 2 bases between. This chain's CDR3 is CAWRDQETQYF. The CDR3 DNA sequence: TGTGCCTGGAGAGACCAAGAGACCCAGTACTTC.

This clone is a singleton in its sample. The chain joins TRBV28 to TRBJ2-2, with D hard to call. Looked up from germline, CDR1 is MDHEN and CDR2 is SYDVKM. The CDR3 spans 14 residues. V lost 5 bases and J 2 bases, leaving 9 bases between the germline ends. The CDR3: CASSRIPNTGELFF. The CDR3 bases are TGTGCCAGCAGTAGGATTCCTAACACCGGGGAGCTGTTTTTT.

The V gene is TRBV5-1, the J gene TRBJ2-2, with 8 positions matching TRBD2. The germline gives CDR1 SGHRS, CDR2 YFSETQ. This CDR3 comprises 16 residues. V dropped 3 bases and J dropped 6; count of bases not matched to a gene: 10. Here the CDR3 reads CASSSGTRFSPGELFF. CDR3 nucleotide sequence: TGCGCCAGCAGCTCCGGGACTAGATTTTCCCCCGGGGAGCTGTTTTTT.

The V call is TRBV7-3, the J call TRBJ2-1, with D maybe TRBD2 (7 bases). The CDR3 runs 14 residues. Germline V lookup: CDR1 SGHTA, CDR2 FQGTGA. V was pared by 6 bases and J by 2 bases, with 11 bases between. CDR3 nucleotides: TGTGCCAGCAGTTCGGGGGGCCCCTACAATGAGCAGTTCTTC. Amino acids: CASSSGGPYNEQFF.

This chain links TRBV18 with TRBJ2-3; no clear D gene. With 3 bases removed from V and 6 bases from J, the gap between germline ends came to 28 bases. From germline, CDR1 is KGHSH and CDR2 LQKENI. The CDR3 consists of 19 residues. CDR3 region: CASSPQRWQVDDRTDTQYF. CDR3 coding DNA: TGTGCCAGCTCACCTCAGCGCTGGCAGGTCGACGACCGAACGGATACGCAGTATTTT.